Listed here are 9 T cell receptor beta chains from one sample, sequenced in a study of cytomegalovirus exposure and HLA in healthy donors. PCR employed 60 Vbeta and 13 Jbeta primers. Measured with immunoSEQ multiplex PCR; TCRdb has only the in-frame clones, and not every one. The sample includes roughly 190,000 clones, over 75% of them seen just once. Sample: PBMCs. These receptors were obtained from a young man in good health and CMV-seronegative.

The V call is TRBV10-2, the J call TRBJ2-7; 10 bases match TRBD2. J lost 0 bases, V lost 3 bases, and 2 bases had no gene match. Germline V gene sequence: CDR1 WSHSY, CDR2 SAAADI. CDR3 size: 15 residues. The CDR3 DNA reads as TGCGCCAGCAGTGAACTAGCGGGGAGCTCCTACGAGCAGTACTTC. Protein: CASSELAGSSYEQYF.

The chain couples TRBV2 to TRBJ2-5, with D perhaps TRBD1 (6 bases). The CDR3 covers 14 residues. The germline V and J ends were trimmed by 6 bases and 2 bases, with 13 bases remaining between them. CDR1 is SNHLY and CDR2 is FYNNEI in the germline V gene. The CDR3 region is CASSLQGIQETQYF. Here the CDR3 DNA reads TGTGCCAGCAGCCTACAGGGTATACAAGAGACCCAGTACTTC. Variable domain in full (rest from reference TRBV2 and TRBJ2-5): EPEVTQTPSHQVTQMGQEVILRCVPISNHLYFYWYRQILGQKVEFLVSFYNNEISEKSEIFDDQFSVERPDGSNFTLKIRSTKLEDSAMYFCASSLQGIQETQYFGPGTRLLVL.

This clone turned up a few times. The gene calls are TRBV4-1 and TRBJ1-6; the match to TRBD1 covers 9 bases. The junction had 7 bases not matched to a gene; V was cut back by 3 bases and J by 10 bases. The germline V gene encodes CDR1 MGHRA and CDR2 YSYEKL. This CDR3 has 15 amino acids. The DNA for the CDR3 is TGCGCCAGCAGCCAGGCGGACAGGGGAGAATCACCCCTCCACTTT. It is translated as CASSQADRGESPLHF.

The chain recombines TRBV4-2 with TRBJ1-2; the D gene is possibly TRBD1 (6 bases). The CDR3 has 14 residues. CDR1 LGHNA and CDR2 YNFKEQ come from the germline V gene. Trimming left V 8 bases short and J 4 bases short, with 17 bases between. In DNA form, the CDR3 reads TGTGCCAGCCAAGACAGGAAGCGCATCTATGGCTACACCTTC. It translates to CASQDRKRIYGYTF.

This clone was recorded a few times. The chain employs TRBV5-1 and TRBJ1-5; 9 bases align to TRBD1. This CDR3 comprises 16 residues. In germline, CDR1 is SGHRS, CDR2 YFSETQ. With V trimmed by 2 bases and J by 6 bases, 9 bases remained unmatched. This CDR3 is CASSLNPGQGGQPQHF. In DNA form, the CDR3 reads TGCGCCAGCAGCTTAAACCCGGGACAGGGCGGTCAGCCCCAGCATTTT.

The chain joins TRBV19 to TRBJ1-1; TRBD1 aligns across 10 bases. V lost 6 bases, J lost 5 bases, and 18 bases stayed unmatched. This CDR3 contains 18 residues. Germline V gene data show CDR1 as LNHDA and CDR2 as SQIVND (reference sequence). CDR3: CASSHNGPRQGAGTEAFF. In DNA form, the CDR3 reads TGTGCCAGTAGCCACAACGGCCCCCGACAGGGGGCCGGAACTGAAGCTTTCTTT. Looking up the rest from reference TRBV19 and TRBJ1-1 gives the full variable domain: DGGITQSPKYLFRKEGQNVTLSCEQNLNHDAMYWYRQDPGQGLRLIYYSQIVNDFQKGDIAEGYSVSREKKESFPLTVTSAQKNPTAFYLCASSHNGPRQGAGTEAFFGQGTRLTVV.

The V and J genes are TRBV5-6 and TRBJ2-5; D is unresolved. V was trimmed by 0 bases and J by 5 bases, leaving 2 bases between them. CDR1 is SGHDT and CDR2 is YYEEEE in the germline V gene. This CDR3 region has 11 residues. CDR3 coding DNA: TGTGCCAGCAGCTTGGCGGAGACCCAGTACTTC. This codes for CASSLAETQYF.

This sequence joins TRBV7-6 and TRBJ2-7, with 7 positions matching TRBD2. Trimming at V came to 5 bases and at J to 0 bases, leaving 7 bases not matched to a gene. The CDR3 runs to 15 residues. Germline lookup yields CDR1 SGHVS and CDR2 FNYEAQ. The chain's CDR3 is CASSRTRGSSYEQYF. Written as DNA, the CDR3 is TGTGCCAGCAGCAGGACTAGGGGATCCTCCTACGAGCAGTACTTC.

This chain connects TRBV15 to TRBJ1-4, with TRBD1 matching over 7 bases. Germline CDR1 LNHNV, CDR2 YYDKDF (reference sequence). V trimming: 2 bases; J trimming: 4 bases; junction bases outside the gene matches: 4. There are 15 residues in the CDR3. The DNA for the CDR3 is TGTGCCACCAGCAGAACGGGACAGCTTAATGAAAAACTGTTTTTT. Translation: CATSRTGQLNEKLFF.